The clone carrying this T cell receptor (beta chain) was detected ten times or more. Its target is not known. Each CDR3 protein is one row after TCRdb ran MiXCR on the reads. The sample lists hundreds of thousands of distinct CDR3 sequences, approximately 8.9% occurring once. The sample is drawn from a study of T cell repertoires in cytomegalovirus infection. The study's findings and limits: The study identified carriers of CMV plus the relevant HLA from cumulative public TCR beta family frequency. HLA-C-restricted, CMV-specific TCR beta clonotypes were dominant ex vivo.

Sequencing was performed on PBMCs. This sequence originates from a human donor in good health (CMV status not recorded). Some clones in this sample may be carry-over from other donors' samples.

This CDR3 reads CSASGSRGDTQYF. CDR3 nucleotide sequence: TGCAGTGCTAGCGGGTCCCGGGGAGATACGCAGTATTTT. V is TRBV20-1 and J is TRBJ2-3; TRBD2 might be the D (5 bases). Deletions cut 3 bases from V and 5 bases from J, with 12 bases between. The CDR3 sequence is 13 residues long. Germline CDR1 reads DFQATT; CDR2 reads SNEGSKA (reference sequence).